This T cell receptor (beta chain) was observed in a study of cytomegalovirus exposure and HLA in healthy donors. This CDR3 contains 15 residues. Between the trimmed V and J ends, which lost 7 bases and 1 base, there was a span of 17 bases. Germline V gene data show CDR1 as MNHEY and CDR2 as SVGAGI. A multiplex PCR was run with 60 Vbeta primers and 13 Jbeta primers. Only in-frame clones appear in the TCRdb table, and some are missing; sequencing was by immunoSEQ multiplex PCR. Recorded for this sample: roughly 82,000 clones. The genes are TRBV6-5 and TRBJ2-7, with a tentative D call TRBD1 (5 bases). The clonotype was recovered from a woman aged 60 to 75 in good health and CMV-seronegative. The sample consisted of PBMCs. The CDR3 DNA reads as TGTGCCAGCACCACAACGACAGCCTCATCCTACGAGCAGTACTTC. This codes for CASTTTTASSYEQYF.